Reported below is one TCR beta chain. Its antigen remains unidentified. These data originate in a study of T cell responses to AZD1222 COVID-19 vaccine. Study-wide context: Recipients boosted at about 4 weeks or about 12 weeks are pooled.

The protocol was immunoSEQ multiplex PCR, while the TCRdb copy is restricted to in-frame clones and leaves out a portion. The sample consists of about 140,000 clones, over 90% of them appearing once. The CDR3 is made up of 15 amino acids. The ends were cut back, 6 bases at V and 2 bases at J, with 14 bases in the middle. Germline CDR1 MDHEN, CDR2 SYDVKM. The study, taken as a whole, reports: The number of AZD1222 recipients seropositive at baseline was only 6 or 7.

This specimen was peripheral blood, taken on day 0 of AZD1222 vaccination. The sequence came from an adult in good health. This chain uses TRBV28 with TRBJ1-3; D remains ambiguous. As DNA, the CDR3 is TGTGCCAGCAGCTTAAACCGGATACCTGGAAACACCATATATTTT. This gives the protein CASSLNRIPGNTIYF.